This T cell receptor beta chain was identified during a study of T cell responses to AZD1222 COVID-19 vaccine. Broader study findings: White British donors predominated, females outnumbered males, and clonal diversity was possibly underestimated. Spike-specific TCR breadth and depth both grew after two AZD1222 doses. Sampled repertoires all dated from after the peak T cell response.

Clones were read by immunoSEQ multiplex PCR, and TCRdb kept only the in-frame ones, dropping some. Of 90,000 or so clones in the sample, approximately 91% were seen once. Of note for this clone: Its specificity is unknown.

The length of the CDR3 is 14 residues. Germline V CDR1 and CDR2: LGHDT, YNNKEL (reference sequence). Between the trimmed V and J ends, which lost 4 bases and 4 bases, there was a span of 10 bases. The sample here was peripheral blood, taken 28 days after the second AZD1222 dose. The genes are TRBV3-1 (or the pseudogene TRBV3-2) and TRBJ1-4; a weak D match, TRBD1 (5 bases). The origin of this receptor is an adult who received the AZD1222 COVID-19 vaccine. The CDR3 nucleotides are TGTGCCAGCAGCCGGGGGACGTATAATGAAAAACTGTTTTTT. It codes for CASSRGTYNEKLFF.